This T cell receptor (beta chain) was profiled in a study of CD8 T cells in ankylosing spondylitis. Study conclusions and caveats: Certain motif variants had earlier appeared in reactive arthritis synovial fluid and blood.

TCRdb redid the calling of the 5' RACE reads with MiXCR, one entry per CDR3 protein. Among approximately 290,000 distinct CDR3 sequences, around 20% were seen once, and the ten largest hold 3.5% to 4.5%. This clonotype was recorded at least ten times. The antigen is undetermined. This CDR3 comprises 14 residues. CDR1 DFQATT and CDR2 SNEGSKA come from the germline V gene (reference sequence). V dropped 3 bases and J dropped 5; count of bases not matched to a gene: 8. The rearrangement joins TRBV20-1 to TRBJ2-3; 7 nucleotides line up with TRBD1. Sequencing input: blood, either unsorted or a sorted T cell fraction (not recorded which). This receptor was obtained from a female donor with ankylosing spondylitis or in good health (not recorded which). CDR3 nucleotides: TGCAGTGCTAGTTCTGAGGGGGCGGAAGATACGCAGTATTTT. Translation gives CSASSEGAEDTQYF.